One and the same sample provided the 23 T cell receptor beta chains below, sequenced in a study of regulatory T cells in long-lasting Graves disease. Time point meaning: persistent/refractory GD, antithyroid drugs over 5 years with positive TRAb. Isolated PBMC RNA provided the starting material for the TCR library. TCR beta libraries were built with iRepertoire HTBI primers and Arm-PCR of CDR3 regions. Using its own MiXCR run on the multiplex PCR reads, TCRdb lists one record per CDR3 protein. The data show 400,000 or so distinct CDR3 sequences, around 22% seen once. The specimen was peripheral blood mononuclear cells (PBMCs), collected when the disease was refractory, from a patient treated with antithyroid drugs. These receptors all stem from a female donor with Graves disease.

The chain employs TRBV2 and TRBJ2-1; D might be TRBD1 or TRBD2, each matching 5 bases. The CDR3 loop spans 13 amino acids. V was pared by 3 bases and J by 7 bases, with 10 bases between. The germline CDR1 and CDR2 sequences are SNHLY and FYNNEI. The CDR3 sequence is CASSDQGGNEQFF. The CDR3 nucleotides are TGTGCCAGCAGTGACCAGGGCGGGAATGAGCAGTTCTTC.

This clonotype was recorded at least ten times. The chain joins TRBV6-1 to TRBJ2-1, with TRBD2 matching 9 bases. Germline CDR1 and CDR2: MNHNS and SASEGT. Trimming cost V 2 bases and J 7 bases; bases outside gene matches: 6. The CDR3 covers 15 residues. The CDR3 protein is CASSETVAGVNEQFF. DNA of the CDR3: TGTGCCAGCAGTGAAACGGTAGCGGGAGTAAATGAGCAGTTCTTC.

This clonotype was recorded many times. The chain is built from TRBV15 and TRBJ1-2; the D gene is possibly TRBD1 (5 bases). V was pared by 2 bases and J by 3 bases, with 13 bases between. CDR1 and CDR2 from the germline V gene are LNHNV and YYDKDF (reference sequence). CDR3 size: 15 residues. Here the CDR3 reads CATSRPQGGDYGYTF. The CDR3 region has the DNA TGTGCCACCAGCAGACCCCAGGGAGGGGACTATGGCTACACCTTC.

This clonotype was picked up many times. V is TRBV12-3 or TRBV12-4 and J is TRBJ2-7, with D hard to call. The CDR3 is 12 amino acids. V lost 5 bases, J lost 4 bases, and 9 bases lay in between. CDR3 loop: CASSPLVYEQYF. The CDR3 DNA sequence: TGTGCCAGCAGTCCTCTAGTGTACGAGCAGTACTTC.

A remark on this clonotype: A much larger clone lies one base from this, so it may be a read error. The rearrangement joins TRBV28 to TRBJ1-1, with no clear D. Trimming shortened V by 1 base and J by 4 bases, and 13 bases separated the two germline ends. The CDR3 has 15 amino acids. Germline values: CDR1 MDHEN, CDR2 SYDVKM. This CDR3 reads CASSLFRQVGTEAFF. In nucleotides, the CDR3 is TGTGCCAGCAGTTTATTTCGGCAGGTGGGCACTGAAGCTTTCTTT. The full variable domain, rest sourced from reference TRBV28 and TRBJ1-1, is DVKVTQSSRYLVKRTGEKVFLECVQDMDHENMFWYRQDPGLGLRLIYFSYDVKMKEKGDIPEGYSVSREKKERFSLILESASTNQTSMYLCASSLFRQVGTEAFFGQGTRLTVV.

This rearrangement joins TRBV5-1 to TRBJ1-3; TRBD1 might be the D (5 bases). CDR3 length equals 16 residues. V was pared by 2 bases and J by 0 bases, with 12 bases between. From germline, CDR1 is SGHRS and CDR2 YFSETQ. The CDR3 DNA is TGCGCCAGCAGCTTTGGGACGACAGACTCTGGAAACACCATATATTTT. Amino acid sequence: CASSFGTTDSGNTIYF.

This sequence joins TRBV4-1 and TRBJ2-7; D not resolved. Trimming removed 4 bases at V and 2 bases at J, with 18 bases between. The CDR3 has 16 residues. Germline CDR1 reads MGHRA; CDR2 reads YSYEKL. CDR3 protein: CASSLSPESGTYEQYF. The CDR3 DNA is TGCGCCAGCAGCCTCAGCCCAGAAAGTGGTACCTACGAGCAGTACTTC.

In its sample, this clonotype was seen many times. The chain is built from TRBV2 and TRBJ1-1; possible D gene TRBD1, 6 bases. V lost 5 bases to trimming and J lost 4 bases, with 11 bases between them. CDR3 length: 13 amino acids. Germline CDR1 SNHLY, CDR2 FYNNEI. The CDR3 nucleotides are TGTGCCAGCAGTCCGGGGGGCGCCACTGAAGCTTTCTTT. This gives the protein CASSPGGATEAFF.

This clonotype has at least ten counts. This rearrangement joins TRBV28 to TRBJ2-5; 14 nucleotides agree with TRBD2. Germline loops: CDR1 MDHEN, CDR2 SYDVKM. V was pared by 6 bases and J by 2 bases, with 11 bases of the junction left unmatched. The CDR3 extends over 18 amino acids. Here the CDR3 reads CASRRGTSGRTVQETQYF. The CDR3 region has the DNA TGTGCCAGCAGACGCGGGACTAGCGGGAGAACGGTACAAGAGACCCAGTACTTC.

This clonotype was picked up one time. J is TRBJ2-3 and V is TRBV7-3, with D perhaps matching TRBD2 (6 bases). The V and J ends lost 2 bases and 2 bases respectively, with 17 bases between them. Germline V CDR1 and CDR2: SGHTA, FQGTGA. CDR3 length: 17 residues. CDR3 in amino acids: CASSLGSLASNTDTQYF. The CDR3 region has the DNA TGTGCCAGCAGCTTAGGGAGCCTAGCGAGTAACACAGATACGCAGTATTTT.

CDR3 nucleotide sequence: TGTGCCATCAGTGAGTCATTGTTTGGGACTAGCGGGAGAGTCAGATACGAGCAGTACTTC. It specifies CAISESLFGTSGRVRYEQYF. The chain has TRBV10-3 and TRBJ2-7, with 14 bases identical to TRBD2. From germline, CDR1 is ENHRY and CDR2 SYGVKD. V shed 0 bases, J shed 4 bases, and the junction held 14 bases outside the gene matches. This CDR3 has 20 amino acids.

This sequence joins TRBV7-8 and TRBJ1-5, with D perhaps matching TRBD1 (6 bases). The CDR3 loop spans 18 amino acids. V lost 1 base and J 0 bases, leaving 16 bases between the germline ends. In germline, CDR1 is SGHVS, CDR2 FQNEAQ. In DNA, the CDR3 is TGTGCCAGCAGCTTAGGCTTTAAGGGGGGAGATAGCAATCAGCCCCAGCATTTT. It encodes CASSLGFKGGDSNQPQHF. The entire variable domain, with the rest obtained from reference TRBV7-8 and TRBJ1-5, is as follows: GAGVSQSPRYKVAKRGQDVALRCDPISGHVSLFWYQQALGQGPEFLTYFQNEAQLDKSGLPSDRFFAERPEGSVSTLKIQRTQQEDSAVYLCASSLGFKGGDSNQPQHFGDGTRLSIL.

The table lists this clonotype with many counts. The V gene is TRBV28, the J gene TRBJ2-7, with 7 bases that match TRBD2. Germline V gives CDR1 MDHEN, CDR2 SYDVKM. CDR3 size: 15 residues. J gave up 1 base and V 5 bases, and 8 bases lay outside the gene matches. This CDR3 is CASSKGGIESYEQYF. The CDR3 DNA reads as TGTGCCAGCAGTAAGGGAGGGATTGAGTCCTACGAGCAGTACTTC.

This clonotype was counted at least ten times. This chain joins TRBV20-1 and TRBJ2-5, with 7 bases aligning to TRBD2. The CDR3 contains 15 residues. Germline V gene sequence: CDR1 DFQATT, CDR2 SNEGSKA (reference sequence). Trimming removed 2 bases from V and 2 bases from J; junction bases left unmatched: 8. CDR3 residues: CSARRGDRRQETQYF. CDR3 in DNA: TGCAGTGCTAGACGGGGGGATCGAAGGCAAGAGACCCAGTACTTC.

This clonotype occurred a few times. The chain couples TRBV29-1 to TRBJ1-1, with a weak D call TRBD1 (6 bases). CDR3 length equals 13 residues. Germline loops: CDR1 SQVTM, CDR2 ANQGSEA. The V end was cut by 8 bases, the J end by 0 bases, with 13 bases between. The CDR3 protein is CSRSRDMNTEAFF. CDR3 DNA sequence: TGCAGCAGGTCCCGGGACATGAACACTGAAGCTTTCTTT.

This clonotype came up a few times. This rearrangement joins TRBV19 to TRBJ1-5; D unresolved. Germline-derived CDR1 and CDR2 are LNHDA and SQIVND (reference sequence). Trimming removed 9 bases from V and 7 bases from J, with 19 bases in between. This CDR3 is built from 14 residues. In nucleotides, the CDR3 is TGTGCCAGCGAGTTTCAATGGGGAGTGCAGCCCCAGCATTTT. Encoded protein: CASEFQWGVQPQHF.

The chain joins TRBV20-1 to TRBJ1-1; D ambiguous. The CDR3 sequence is 14 residues long. V shed 3 bases and J shed 1 base, with 12 bases lying between them. Germline values: CDR1 DFQATT, CDR2 SNEGSKA (reference sequence). The CDR3 nucleotides are TGCAGTGCTAGGAAAAGACGGCAGAACACTGAAGCTTTCTTT. Protein product: CSARKRRQNTEAFF.

The chain links TRBV5-1 to TRBJ2-2, with 13 bases matching TRBD2. The length of the CDR3 is 18 residues. Per germline, CDR1 SGHRS and CDR2 YFSETQ. The trim removed 3 bases at V and 5 bases at J, leaving 10 bases unmatched. CDR3 in DNA: TGCGCCAGCAGCTCTGGACTAGCGGGAGTTCTTAGGACCGGGGAGCTGTTTTTT. This codes for CASSSGLAGVLRTGELFF. Combining the CDR3 with reference TRBV5-1 and TRBJ2-2 gives the whole variable domain KAGVTQTPRYLIKTRGQQVTLSCSPISGHRSVSWYQQTPGQGLQFLFEYFSETQRNKGNFPGRFSGRQFSNSRSEMNVSTLELGDSALYLCASSSGLAGVLRTGELFFGEGSRLTVL.

This clonotype was seen only a few times. This sequence joins TRBV4-1 and TRBJ2-2; D is ambiguous. V shed 0 bases and J shed 0 bases, with 14 bases lying between them. The length of the CDR3 is 18 residues. Per germline, CDR1 MGHRA and CDR2 YSYEKL. The CDR3 is CASSQEYAAVPNTGELFF. The CDR3 DNA reads as TGCGCCAGCAGCCAAGAATACGCGGCAGTCCCGAACACCGGGGAGCTGTTTTTT.

By sample fraction, this clonotype is large. V gene TRBV6-1 combines with J gene TRBJ2-7, with D perhaps matching TRBD1 or TRBD2 (5 bases each). Germline V lookup: CDR1 MNHNS, CDR2 SASEGT. CDR3 size: 12 residues. V was trimmed by 6 bases and J by 4 bases, leaving 10 bases between them. DNA for the CDR3: TGTGCCAGCAGGGGAGAGGGGTACGAGCAGTACTTC. Translating gives CASRGEGYEQYF.

The chain carries TRBV7-9 and TRBJ2-7; the D gene could be TRBD1 or TRBD2 (5 bases each). This CDR3 region has 16 residues. Germline V CDR1 and CDR2: SEHNR, FQNEAQ (reference sequence). The V gene lost 5 bases and the J gene lost 2 bases, with 19 bases spanning the gap. CDR3 sequence: CASSASQRGPPYEQYF. The CDR3, as DNA: TGTGCCAGCAGCGCATCCCAGAGGGGACCGCCCTACGAGCAGTACTTC. The variable domain in full, completed from reference TRBV7-9 and TRBJ2-7, reads DTGVSQNPRHKITKRGQNVTFRCDPISEHNRLYWYRQTLGQGPEFLTYFQNEAQLEKSRLLSDRFSAERPKGSFSTLEIQRTEQGDSAMYLCASSASQRGPPYEQYFGPGTRLTVT.

This chain links TRBV19 with TRBJ1-2; 7 nucleotides line up with TRBD1. Germline CDR1 reads LNHDA; CDR2 reads SQIVND (reference sequence). Germline trimming cut 5 bases from V and 0 bases from J; bases unmatched to any gene: 9. The CDR3 is 16 residues long. DNA for the CDR3: TGTGCCAGTAGTTTCCAATCGACAGGGCCTAACTATGGCTACACCTTC. Its protein product is CASSFQSTGPNYGYTF.

Ten or more counts support this clonotype. The rearrangement uses TRBV30 and TRBJ1-2; D gene unclear. The CDR3 totals 11 residues. V dropped 1 base and J dropped 4 bases, with 4 bases sitting between them. Germline CDR1 is GTSNPN and CDR2 is SVGIG (reference sequence). The CDR3 bases are TGTGCCTGGAGTGGGGCCTATGGCTACACCTTC. Its translation: CAWSGAYGYTF.